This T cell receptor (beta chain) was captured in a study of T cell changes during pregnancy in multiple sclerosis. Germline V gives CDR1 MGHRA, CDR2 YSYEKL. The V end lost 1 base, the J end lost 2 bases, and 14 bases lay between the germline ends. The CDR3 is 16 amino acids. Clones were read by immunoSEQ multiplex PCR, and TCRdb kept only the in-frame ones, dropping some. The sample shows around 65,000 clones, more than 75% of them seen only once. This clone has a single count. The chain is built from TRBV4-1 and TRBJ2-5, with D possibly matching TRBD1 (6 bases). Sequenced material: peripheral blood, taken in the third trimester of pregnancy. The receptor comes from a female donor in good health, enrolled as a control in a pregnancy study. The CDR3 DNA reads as TGCGCCAGCAGCCAAGTTAGCAGGGGCACACAAGAGACCCAGTACTTC. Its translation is CASSQVSRGTQETQYF.